Below are 5 T cell receptor beta chains sequenced from a single sample in a study of blood T cell repertoires in COVID-19. TCRdb's copy holds only in-frame clones and misses some; the assay was immunoSEQ multiplex PCR. The table records hundreds of thousands of clones, nearly 90% of them present only once. The sample taken for sequencing was PBMCs or T cells enriched from blood (not recorded which). The receptor source for this set is a young woman with acute COVID-19.

V and J are TRBV5-5 and TRBJ1-5; TRBD1 agrees at 7 bases. Germline trimming cut 4 bases from V and 4 bases from J; bases unmatched to any gene: 2. Germline assignment: CDR1 SGHKS and CDR2 YYEKEE (reference sequence). This CDR3 region has 13 residues. The CDR3 DNA reads as TGTGCCAGCAGCCGGGACAGAAATCAGCCCCAGCATTTT. Translation gives CASSRDRNQPQHF.

Points on this clone: This CDR3 is also generated by other DNA sequences in the sample. The genes are TRBV9 and TRBJ2-5; D is ambiguous. Germline lookup yields CDR1 SGDLS and CDR2 YYNGEE. This CDR3 has 12 residues. Trimming stripped 3 bases from V and 4 bases from J, with 7 bases between. Here the CDR3 DNA reads TGTGCCAGCAGCGGGGCCCGAGAGACCCAGTACTTC. Protein product: CASSGARETQYF.

The chain links TRBV15 to TRBJ2-7, with a possible D match to TRBD1 (6 bases). The V end lost 6 bases, the J end lost 1 base, and 10 bases lay between the germline ends. Germline CDR1 LNHNV, CDR2 YYDKDF (reference sequence). This CDR3 has 13 amino acids. CDR3 sequence reads: CATSIGQSYEQYF. CDR3 sequence (DNA): TGTGCCACCAGTATAGGACAGTCCTACGAGCAGTACTTC.

This chain connects TRBV29-1 to TRBJ2-1; weak D call: TRBD1 (6 bases). V lost 6 bases to trimming and J lost 1 base, with 10 bases between them. This CDR3 contains 13 residues. Germline lookup yields CDR1 SQVTM and CDR2 ANQGSEA. The CDR3, as DNA: TGCAGCGTACAGGGTCTGTCCTACAATGAGCAGTTCTTC. Translation: CSVQGLSYNEQFF.

This chain joins TRBV27 and TRBJ1-1, with 10 nucleotides matching TRBD1. The CDR3 runs 15 residues. Germline assignment: CDR1 MNHEY and CDR2 SMNVEV (reference sequence). The V segment lost 5 bases and the J segment 5 bases; nucleotides outside the gene matches: 8. The CDR3 is CASSLTGTGVTEAFF. CDR3 in DNA: TGTGCCAGCAGTCTAACCGGGACAGGGGTTACTGAAGCTTTCTTT.